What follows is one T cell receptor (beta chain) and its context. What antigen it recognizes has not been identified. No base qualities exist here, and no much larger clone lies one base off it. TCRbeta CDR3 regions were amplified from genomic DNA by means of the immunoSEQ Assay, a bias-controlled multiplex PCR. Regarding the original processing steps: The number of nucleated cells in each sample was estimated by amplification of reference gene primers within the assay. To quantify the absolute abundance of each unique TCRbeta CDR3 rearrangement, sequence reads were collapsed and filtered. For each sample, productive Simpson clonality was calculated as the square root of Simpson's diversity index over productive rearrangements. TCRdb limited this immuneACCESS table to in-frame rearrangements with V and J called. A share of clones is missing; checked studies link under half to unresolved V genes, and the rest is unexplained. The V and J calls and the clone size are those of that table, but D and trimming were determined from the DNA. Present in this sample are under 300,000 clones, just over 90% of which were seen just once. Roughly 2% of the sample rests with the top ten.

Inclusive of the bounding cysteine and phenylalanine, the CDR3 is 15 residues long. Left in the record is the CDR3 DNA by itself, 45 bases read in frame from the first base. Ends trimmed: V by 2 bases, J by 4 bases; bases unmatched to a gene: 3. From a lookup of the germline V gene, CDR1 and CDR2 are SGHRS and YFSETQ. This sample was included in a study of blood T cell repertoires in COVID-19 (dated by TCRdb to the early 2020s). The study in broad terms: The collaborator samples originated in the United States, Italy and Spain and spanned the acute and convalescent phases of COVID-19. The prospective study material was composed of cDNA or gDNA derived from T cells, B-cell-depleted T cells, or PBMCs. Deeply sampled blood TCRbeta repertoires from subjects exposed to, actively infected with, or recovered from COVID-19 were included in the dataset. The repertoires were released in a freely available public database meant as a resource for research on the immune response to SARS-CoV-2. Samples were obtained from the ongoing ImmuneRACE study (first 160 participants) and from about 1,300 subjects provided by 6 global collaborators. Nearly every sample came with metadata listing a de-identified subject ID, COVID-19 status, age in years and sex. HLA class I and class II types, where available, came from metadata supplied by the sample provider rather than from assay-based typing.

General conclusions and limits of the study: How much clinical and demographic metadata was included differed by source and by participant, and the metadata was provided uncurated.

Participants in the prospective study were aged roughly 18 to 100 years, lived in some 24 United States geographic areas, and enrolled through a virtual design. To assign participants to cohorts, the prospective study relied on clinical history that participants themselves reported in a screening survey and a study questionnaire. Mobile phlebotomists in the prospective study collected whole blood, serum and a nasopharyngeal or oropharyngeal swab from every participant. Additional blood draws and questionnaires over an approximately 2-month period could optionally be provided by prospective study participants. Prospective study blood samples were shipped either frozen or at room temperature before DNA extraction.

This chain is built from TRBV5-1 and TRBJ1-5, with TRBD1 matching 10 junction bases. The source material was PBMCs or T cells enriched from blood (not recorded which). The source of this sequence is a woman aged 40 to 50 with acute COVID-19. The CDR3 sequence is CASSFGTGVNQPQHF. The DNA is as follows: TGCGCCAGCAGCTTCGGGACAGGGGTAAATCAGCCCCAGCATTTT.